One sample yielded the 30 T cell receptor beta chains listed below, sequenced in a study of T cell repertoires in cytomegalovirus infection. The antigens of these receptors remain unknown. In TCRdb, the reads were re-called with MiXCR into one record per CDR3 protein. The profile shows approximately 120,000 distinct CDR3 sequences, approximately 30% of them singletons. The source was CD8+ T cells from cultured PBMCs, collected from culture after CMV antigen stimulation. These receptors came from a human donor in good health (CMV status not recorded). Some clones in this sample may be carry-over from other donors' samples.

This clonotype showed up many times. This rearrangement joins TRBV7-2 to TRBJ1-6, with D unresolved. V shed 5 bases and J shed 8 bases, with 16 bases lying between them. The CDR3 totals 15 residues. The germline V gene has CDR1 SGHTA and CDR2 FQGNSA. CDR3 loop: CASSISGWVDSPLHF. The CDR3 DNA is TGTGCCAGCAGCATATCCGGGTGGGTTGATTCACCCCTCCACTTT.

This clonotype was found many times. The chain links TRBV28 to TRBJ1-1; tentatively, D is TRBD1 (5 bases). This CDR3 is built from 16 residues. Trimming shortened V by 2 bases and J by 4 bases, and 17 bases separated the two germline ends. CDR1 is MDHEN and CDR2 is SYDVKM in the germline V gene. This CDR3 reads CASSLQSPGRSTEAFF. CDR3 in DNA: TGTGCCAGCAGTTTACAGTCTCCAGGGAGGAGCACTGAAGCTTTCTTT.

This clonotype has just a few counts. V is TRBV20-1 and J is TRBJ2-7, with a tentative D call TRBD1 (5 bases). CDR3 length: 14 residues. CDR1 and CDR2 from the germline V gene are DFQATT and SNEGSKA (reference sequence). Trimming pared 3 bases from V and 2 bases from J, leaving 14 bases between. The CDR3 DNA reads TGCAGTGCTAGCGGTCAGGGTGTTACCTACGAGCAGTACTTC. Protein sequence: CSASGQGVTYEQYF.

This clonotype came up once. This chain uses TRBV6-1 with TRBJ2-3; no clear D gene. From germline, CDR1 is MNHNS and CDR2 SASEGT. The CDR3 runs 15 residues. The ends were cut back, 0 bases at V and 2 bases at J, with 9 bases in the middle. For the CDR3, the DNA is TGTGCCAGCAGTGAAGCCCGAGATAACACAGATACGCAGTATTTT. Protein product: CASSEARDNTDTQYF.

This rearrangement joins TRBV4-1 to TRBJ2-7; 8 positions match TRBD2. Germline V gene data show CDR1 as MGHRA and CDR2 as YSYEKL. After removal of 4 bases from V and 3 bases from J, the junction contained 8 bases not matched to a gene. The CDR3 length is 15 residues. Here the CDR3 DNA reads TGCGCCAGCAGCCTAAGCGCGGGGGGTTTCTACGAGCAGTACTTC. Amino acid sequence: CASSLSAGGFYEQYF.

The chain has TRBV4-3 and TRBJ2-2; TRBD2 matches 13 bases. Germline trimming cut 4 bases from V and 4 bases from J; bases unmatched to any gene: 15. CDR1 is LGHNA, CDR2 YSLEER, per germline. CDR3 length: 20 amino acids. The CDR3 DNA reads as TGCGCCAGCAGCCCAATAGGACTAGCGGGGGCGCCCTTGGGCACCGGGGAGCTGTTTTTT. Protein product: CASSPIGLAGAPLGTGELFF.

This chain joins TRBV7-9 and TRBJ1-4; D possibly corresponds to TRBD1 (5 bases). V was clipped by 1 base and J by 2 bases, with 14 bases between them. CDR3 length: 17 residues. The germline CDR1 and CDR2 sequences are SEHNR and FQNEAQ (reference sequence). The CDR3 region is CASSLGPGEGTNEKLFF. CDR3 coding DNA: TGTGCCAGCAGCTTAGGCCCCGGGGAGGGGACTAATGAAAAACTGTTTTTT. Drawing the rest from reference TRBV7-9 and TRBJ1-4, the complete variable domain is DTGVSQNPRHKITKRGQNVTFRCDPISEHNRLYWYRQTLGQGPEFLTYFQNEAQLEKSRLLSDRFSAERPKGSFSTLEIQRTEQGDSAMYLCASSLGPGEGTNEKLFFGSGTQLSVL.

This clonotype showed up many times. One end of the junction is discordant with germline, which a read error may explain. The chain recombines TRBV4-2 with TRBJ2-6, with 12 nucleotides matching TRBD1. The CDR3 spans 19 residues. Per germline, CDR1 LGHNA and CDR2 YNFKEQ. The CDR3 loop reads CASSEEAGTGGGGANVLTF. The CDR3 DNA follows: TGTGCCAGCAGCGAAGAAGCAGGGACAGGGGGCGGTGGGGCCAACGTCCTGACTTTC.

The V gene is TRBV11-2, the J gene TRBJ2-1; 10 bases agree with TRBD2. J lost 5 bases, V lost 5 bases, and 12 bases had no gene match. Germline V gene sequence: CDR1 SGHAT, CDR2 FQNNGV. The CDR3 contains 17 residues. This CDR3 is CASSPRVAGGLNNEQFF. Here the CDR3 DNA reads TGTGCCAGCAGCCCCCGGGTAGCGGGGGGCCTAAACAATGAGCAGTTCTTC.

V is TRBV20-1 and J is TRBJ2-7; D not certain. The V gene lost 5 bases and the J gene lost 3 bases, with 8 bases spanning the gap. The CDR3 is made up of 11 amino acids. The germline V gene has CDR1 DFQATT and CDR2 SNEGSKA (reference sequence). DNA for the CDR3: TGCAGTGCTTCACATGGCTACGAGCAGTACTTC. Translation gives CSASHGYEQYF.

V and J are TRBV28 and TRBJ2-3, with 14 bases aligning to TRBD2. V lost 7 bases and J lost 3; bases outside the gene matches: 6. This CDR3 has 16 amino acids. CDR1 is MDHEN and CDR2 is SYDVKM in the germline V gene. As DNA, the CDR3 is TGTGCCAGCACTCGGACTAGCGGGGGGTGGACAGATACGCAGTATTTT. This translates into CASTRTSGGWTDTQYF.

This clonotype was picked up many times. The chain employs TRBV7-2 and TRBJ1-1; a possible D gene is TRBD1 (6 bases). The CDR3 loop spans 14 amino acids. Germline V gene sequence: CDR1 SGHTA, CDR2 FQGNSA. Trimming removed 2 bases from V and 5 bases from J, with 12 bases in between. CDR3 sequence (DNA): TGTGCCAGCAGCTTATTAAAGGGGGAGACTGAAGCTTTCTTT. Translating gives CASSLLKGETEAFF.

CDR3 sequence (DNA): TGCAGTGCTAGGAGGGGGGGACTTGAAGCTTTCTTT. This gives the protein CSARRGGLEAFF. The chain carries TRBV20-1 and TRBJ1-1; TRBD1 might be the D (6 bases). The germline V gene encodes CDR1 DFQATT and CDR2 SNEGSKA (reference sequence). CDR3 length equals 12 residues. V gave up 3 bases and J gave up 7 bases, with 12 bases separating them.

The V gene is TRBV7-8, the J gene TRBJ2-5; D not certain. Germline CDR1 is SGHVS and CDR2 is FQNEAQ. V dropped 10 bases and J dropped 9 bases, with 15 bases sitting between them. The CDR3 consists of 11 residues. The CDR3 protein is CATDEVYPQYF. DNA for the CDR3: TGTGCCACCGATGAGGTCTATCCCCAGTACTTC.

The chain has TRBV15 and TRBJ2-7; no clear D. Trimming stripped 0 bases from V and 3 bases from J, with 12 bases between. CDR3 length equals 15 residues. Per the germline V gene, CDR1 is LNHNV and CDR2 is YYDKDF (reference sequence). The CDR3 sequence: CATSRDGKAFYEQYF. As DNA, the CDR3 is TGTGCCACCAGCAGAGATGGCAAAGCTTTCTACGAGCAGTACTTC.

CDR3 sequence (DNA): TGTGCCAGCAGCTCGGACCTCGCTAGCACAGATACGCAGTATTTT. It codes for CASSSDLASTDTQYF. The genes are TRBV7-8 and TRBJ2-3; the D is unclear. CDR3 length: 15 residues. Germline-derived CDR1 and CDR2 are SGHVS and FQNEAQ. The ends were cut back, 4 bases at V and 0 bases at J, with 11 bases in the middle.

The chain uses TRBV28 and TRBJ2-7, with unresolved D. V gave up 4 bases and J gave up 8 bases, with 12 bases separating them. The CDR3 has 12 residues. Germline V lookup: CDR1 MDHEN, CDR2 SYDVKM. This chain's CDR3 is CASSSDGQKQYF. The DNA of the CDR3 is TGTGCCAGCAGTTCGGACGGCCAGAAGCAGTACTTC.

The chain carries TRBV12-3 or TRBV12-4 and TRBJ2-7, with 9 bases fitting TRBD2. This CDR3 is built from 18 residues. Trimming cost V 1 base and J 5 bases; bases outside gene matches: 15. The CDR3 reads CASSLGPPAGGSSHEQYF. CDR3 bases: TGTGCCAGCAGTTTAGGGCCCCCAGCGGGGGGAAGTTCCCACGAGCAGTACTTC.

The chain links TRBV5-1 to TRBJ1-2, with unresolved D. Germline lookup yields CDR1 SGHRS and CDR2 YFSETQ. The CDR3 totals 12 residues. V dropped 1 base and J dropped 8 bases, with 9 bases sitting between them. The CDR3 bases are TGCGCCAGCAGCTTGTTCGAAGAAGGCTACACCTTC. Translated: CASSLFEEGYTF. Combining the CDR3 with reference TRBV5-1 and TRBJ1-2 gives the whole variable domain KAGVTQTPRYLIKTRGQQVTLSCSPISGHRSVSWYQQTPGQGLQFLFEYFSETQRNKGNFPGRFSGRQFSNSRSEMNVSTLELGDSALYLCASSLFEEGYTFGSGTRLTVV.

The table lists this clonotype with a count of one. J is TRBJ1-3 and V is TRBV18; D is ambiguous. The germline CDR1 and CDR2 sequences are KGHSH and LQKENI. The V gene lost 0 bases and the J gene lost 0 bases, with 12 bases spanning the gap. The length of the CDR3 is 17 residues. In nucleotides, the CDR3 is TGTGCCAGCTCACCACCTCGCCCGGACTACTCTGGAAACACCATATATTTT. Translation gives CASSPPRPDYSGNTIYF.

CDR3 nucleotides: TGTGCCAGTAGTATCGGGACAGGCGGGACTGAAGCTTTCTTT. Its protein product is CASSIGTGGTEAFF. V is TRBV19 and J is TRBJ1-1; 8 nucleotides match TRBD1. The V and J ends lost 3 bases and 5 bases, in that order; junction bases with no gene match: 5. CDR1 and CDR2 (germline): LNHDA, SQIVND (reference sequence). CDR3 length: 14 amino acids.

The CDR3 is CASSLTQGSTDTQYF. In nucleotides, the CDR3 is TGTGCCAGCAGTTTAACTCAGGGATCAACAGATACGCAGTATTTT. The V call is TRBV28, the J call TRBJ2-3; D is perhaps TRBD1 (5 bases). CDR3 size: 15 residues. Per the germline V gene, CDR1 is MDHEN and CDR2 is SYDVKM. Trimming stripped 2 bases from V and 3 bases from J, with 12 bases between.

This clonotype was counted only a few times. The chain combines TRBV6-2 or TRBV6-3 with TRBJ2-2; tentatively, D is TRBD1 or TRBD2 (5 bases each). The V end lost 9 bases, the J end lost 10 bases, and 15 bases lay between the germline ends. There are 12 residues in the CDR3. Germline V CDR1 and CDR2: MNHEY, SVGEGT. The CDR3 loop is CASEGSVKELFF. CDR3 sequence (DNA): TGTGCCAGTGAGGGGTCAGTCAAGGAGCTGTTTTTT.

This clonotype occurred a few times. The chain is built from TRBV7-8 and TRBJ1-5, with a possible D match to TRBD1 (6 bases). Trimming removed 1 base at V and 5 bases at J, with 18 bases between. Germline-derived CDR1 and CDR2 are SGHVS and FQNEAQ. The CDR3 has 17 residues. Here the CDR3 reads CASSLGGAGAVHQPQHF. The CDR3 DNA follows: TGTGCCAGCAGCTTAGGGGGGGCAGGGGCCGTCCATCAGCCCCAGCATTTT.

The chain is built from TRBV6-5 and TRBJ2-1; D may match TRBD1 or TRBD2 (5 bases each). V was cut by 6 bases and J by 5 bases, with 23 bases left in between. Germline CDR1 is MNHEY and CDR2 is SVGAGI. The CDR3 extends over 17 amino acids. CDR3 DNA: TGTGCCAGCAGCATTGGTTCAGGGACGGTCGAGAACAATGAGCAGTTCTTC. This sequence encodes CASSIGSGTVENNEQFF.

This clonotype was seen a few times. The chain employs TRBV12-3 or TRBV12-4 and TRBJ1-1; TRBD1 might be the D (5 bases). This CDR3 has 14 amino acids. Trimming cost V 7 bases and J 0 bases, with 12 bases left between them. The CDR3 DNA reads TGTGCCAGCAACCCGGGACTGATGAACACTGAAGCTTTCTTT. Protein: CASNPGLMNTEAFF.

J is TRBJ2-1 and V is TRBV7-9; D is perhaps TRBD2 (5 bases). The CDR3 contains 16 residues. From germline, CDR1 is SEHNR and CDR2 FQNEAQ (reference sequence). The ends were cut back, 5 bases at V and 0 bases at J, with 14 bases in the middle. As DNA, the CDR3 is TGTGCCAGCAGCCCCTCGGGATTCACCTCCTACAATGAGCAGTTCTTC. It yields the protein CASSPSGFTSYNEQFF.

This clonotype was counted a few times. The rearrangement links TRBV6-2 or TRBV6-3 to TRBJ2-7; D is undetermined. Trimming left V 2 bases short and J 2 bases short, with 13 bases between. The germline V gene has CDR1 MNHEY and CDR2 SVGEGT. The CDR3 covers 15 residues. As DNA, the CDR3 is TGTGCCAGCAGTTACGGGAAGGGCAGCCCCTACGAGCAGTACTTC. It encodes CASSYGKGSPYEQYF.

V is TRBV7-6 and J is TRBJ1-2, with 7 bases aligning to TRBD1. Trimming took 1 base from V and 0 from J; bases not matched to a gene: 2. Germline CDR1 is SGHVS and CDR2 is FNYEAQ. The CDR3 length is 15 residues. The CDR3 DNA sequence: TGTGCCAGCAGCTTAGGGACAGGAGCTAACTATGGCTACACCTTC. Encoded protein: CASSLGTGANYGYTF. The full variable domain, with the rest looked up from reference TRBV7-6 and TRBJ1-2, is GAGVSQSPRYKVTKRGQDVALRCDPISGHVSLYWYRQALGQGPEFLTYFNYEAQQDKSGLPNDRFSAERPEGSISTLTIQRTEQRDSAMYRCASSLGTGANYGYTFGSGTRLTVV.

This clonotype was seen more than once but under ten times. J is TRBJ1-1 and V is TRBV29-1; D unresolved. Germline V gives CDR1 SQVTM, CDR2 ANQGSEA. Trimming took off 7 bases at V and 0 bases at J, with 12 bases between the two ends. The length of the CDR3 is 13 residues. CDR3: CSATTVMNTEAFF. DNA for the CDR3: TGCAGCGCTACCACCGTAATGAACACTGAAGCTTTCTTT.